This TCR beta chain was retrieved from a study of T cell changes during pregnancy in multiple sclerosis. Using immunoSEQ multiplex PCR, the repertoire was profiled, and TCRdb retains in-frame clones only, with some absent. The sample carries 38,000 or so clones, approximately 89% recorded once. The CDR3 is made up of 13 amino acids. Germline CDR1 reads SGHDN; CDR2 reads FVKESK. Deletions cut 0 bases from V and 4 bases from J, with 6 bases between. The V gene is TRBV14, the J gene TRBJ1-1; D remains ambiguous. The specimen comprised CD4+ T cells from peripheral blood mononuclear cells, sampled in the second trimester of pregnancy. The origin of this receptor is a female donor in good health, enrolled as a control in a pregnancy study. The CDR3 nucleotides read TGTGCCAGCAGCCAAGATTCGGTCACTGAAGCTTTCTTT. Protein sequence: CASSQDSVTEAFF.